These 9 T cell receptor beta chains were all obtained from the same sample, sequenced in a study of blood T cell repertoires in COVID-19 (dated by TCRdb to the early 2020s). Receptor libraries were prepared by the immunoSEQ multiplex PCR assay. TCRdb holds this immuneACCESS table with in-frame rearrangements only. Some clones are missing; in checked studies, unresolved V genes explain under half, and the rest has no known cause. The sample table holds under 120,000 clones, of which 80% to 90% were seen once. The ten largest clones represent roughly 32% of the sample. Sequencing input: peripheral blood. These receptors all stem from a woman older than 75 with acute or convalescent COVID-19.

The chain links TRBV6-1 to TRBJ1-2, with TRBD1 matching 8 bases. This CDR3 has 15 amino acids. Germline values: CDR1 MNHNS, CDR2 SASEGT. The J segment lost 4 bases and the V segment lost 1 base, leaving 5 bases of the junction unmatched. The CDR3 nucleotides read TGTGCCAGCAGTGAAGGCCAGACAGGGGCCTATGGCTACACCTTC. It encodes CASSEGQTGAYGYTF.

CDR3 DNA sequence: TGTGCCAGCAGTTCTAGCTCCTACGAGCAGTACTTC. This sequence encodes CASSSSSYEQYF. The chain has TRBV27 and TRBJ2-7; no definite D call. Germline V gene sequence: CDR1 MNHEY, CDR2 SMNVEV (reference sequence). This CDR3 has 12 amino acids. The V and J ends lost 4 bases and 0 bases respectively, with 4 bases between them.

The V gene is TRBV6-5, the J gene TRBJ2-2, with D possibly matching TRBD1 (6 bases). V was shortened by 3 bases and J by 3 bases, with 11 bases between the two germline ends. Germline values: CDR1 MNHEY, CDR2 SVGAGI. The CDR3 is 15 amino acids. The CDR3 spells CASSYSKGDTGELFF. The CDR3 bases are TGTGCCAGCAGTTATAGCAAGGGGGACACCGGGGAGCTGTTTTTT.

This sequence joins TRBV12-3 or TRBV12-4 and TRBJ2-3, with D possibly being TRBD2 (7 bases). The V and J ends lost 6 bases and 6 bases respectively, with 13 bases between them. The CDR3 covers 13 residues. The CDR3 reads CASSRAGADTQYF. The CDR3 nucleotides read TGTGCCAGCAGCCGGGCGGGGGCCGATACGCAGTATTTT.

The chain is built from TRBV3-1 (or the pseudogene TRBV3-2) and TRBJ1-2; no definite D call. The CDR3 is made up of 15 amino acids. From germline, CDR1 is LGHDT and CDR2 YNNKEL (reference sequence). Deletions cut 1 base from V and 5 bases from J, with 14 bases between. CDR3 loop: CASSQGTDGRYGYTF. CDR3 bases: TGTGCCAGCAGCCAAGGGACGGACGGGAGGTATGGCTACACCTTC.

This clone was recorded once. The J gene is TRBJ2-3, the V gene TRBV10-3; 9 bases align to TRBD1. This CDR3 has 16 amino acids. Losses at the gene ends were 3 bases for V and 2 bases for J; bases not matched to a gene: 6. Germline CDR1 reads ENHRY; CDR2 reads SYGVKD. The CDR3 is CAISDRDRALTDTQYF. In DNA form, the CDR3 reads TGTGCCATCAGTGACCGGGACAGGGCGCTCACAGATACGCAGTATTTT.

This clone was seen a single time. This chain's CDR3 is CASSPMTGDPYEQYF. The CDR3 bases are TGTGCCAGCTCACCGATGACAGGGGATCCATACGAGCAGTACTTC. The chain has TRBV18 and TRBJ2-7, with TRBD1 matching 8 bases. CDR1 and CDR2 (germline): KGHSH, LQKENI. The CDR3 extends over 15 amino acids. Losses at the gene ends were 3 bases for V and 4 bases for J; bases not matched to a gene: 8.

In nucleotides, the CDR3 is TGTGCCAGCAGCAAAAATGCCGGGACAGCCAAAGAGACCCAGTACTTC. Protein product: CASSKNAGTAKETQYF. The rearrangement joins TRBV5-4 to TRBJ2-5, with 7 bases matching TRBD1. The CDR3 covers 16 residues. Trimming at V came to 4 bases and at J to 3 bases, leaving 12 bases not matched to a gene. CDR1 and CDR2 from the germline V gene are SGHNT and YYREEE (reference sequence). Full variable domain (outside the CDR3, taken from reference TRBV5-4 and TRBJ2-5): ETGVTQSPTHLIKTRGQQVTLRCSSQSGHNTVSWYQQALGQGPQFIFQYYREEENGRGNFPPRFSGLQFPNYSSELNVNALELDDSALYLCASSKNAGTAKETQYFGPGTRLLVL.

This clone was seen once. This sequence joins TRBV18 and TRBJ2-7, with D hard to call. The CDR3 is 11 residues long. The germline V and J ends were trimmed by 6 bases and 0 bases, with 3 bases remaining between them. Germline-derived CDR1 and CDR2 are KGHSH and LQKENI. CDR3 sequence (DNA): TGTGCCAGCTCTCGCTCCTACGAGCAGTACTTC. Its protein is CASSRSYEQYF.